Listed below are T cell receptor beta chains from one sample, sequenced in a study of neurological immune-mediated disorders. TCRdb redid the calling of the 5' RACE reads with MiXCR, one entry per CDR3 protein. Of approximately 40,000 distinct CDR3 sequences listed, about 4.4% are singletons. Material: CD4+ T cells from blood. The receptor set was obtained from a man aged 18 to 30 in good health. CDR3s include the opening cysteine and the closing phenylalanine or tryptophan. The order of the fields is V gene, J gene, D gene, clone size, CDR3 DNA, CDR3 protein. The D gene is left open where the match is weak. The size field is filled for only some rows; it gives once, few, many or a size class.

>TRBV7-9|TRBJ2-6|-|many
TGTGCCAGCAGCTTGGCCGGGACCAGCTCTGGGGCCAACGTCCTGACTTTC
CASSLAGTSSGANVLTF
>TRBV5-1|TRBJ2-2|TRBD1|many
TGCGCCAGCAGCTTGCCGGCAGGGGGTACCGGGGAGCTGTTTTTT
CASSLPAGGTGELFF
>TRBV20-1|TRBJ2-7|TRBD1|many
TGCAGTGCCCGGGACAGGGTAATCCACGAGCAGTACTTC
CSARDRVIHEQYF
>TRBV20-1|TRBJ1-1|-|many
TGCAGTGCTAGATCCGCTGGGGGAAAAGCTTTCTTT
CSARSAGGKAFF
>TRBV12-3/TRBV12-4|TRBJ1-4|-|many
TGTGCCAGCAGCCTTAGACCGGGAACTAATGAAAAACTGTTTTTT
CASSLRPGTNEKLFF
>TRBV6-2/TRBV6-3|TRBJ2-6|-|many
TGTGCCAGCGTCTTGAGCGGTGCCACGGGGGCCAACGTCCTGACTTTC
CASVLSGATGANVLTF
>TRBV9|TRBJ2-5|-|many
TGTGCCAGCAGCGTGGAGGGGGTAGGAGAGACCCAGTACTTC
CASSVEGVGETQYF
>TRBV12-3/TRBV12-4|TRBJ2-2|TRBD1|many
TGTGCCAGCAAAGGGACAGGCACCGGGGAGCTGTTTTTT
CASKGTGTGELFF
>TRBV5-1|TRBJ1-2|-|many
TGCGCCAGCAGCCCATCGGGCTTCTCACAGGGTGGCTACACCTTC
CASSPSGFSQGGYTF
>TRBV25-1|TRBJ2-3|-|many
TGTGCCAGCAGGGTGTGGACCACAGATACGCAGTATTTT
CASRVWTTDTQYF
>TRBV15|TRBJ1-2|TRBD1|many
TGTGCCACCAGCAGAGGTACAGACAGGGCCCAAAACTATGGCTACACCTTC
CATSRGTDRAQNYGYTF
>TRBV20-1|TRBJ2-7|-|many
TGCAGTGCTAGAGTCGGTCGTGAGCAGTACTTC
CSARVGREQYF
>TRBV7-2|TRBJ2-1|-|medium-sized
TGTGCCAGCAGCTTAGCGTCGGGGTGGGCTAGCGCCCTCCTCGAGTTCTTC
CASSLASGWASALLEFF
>TRBV6-5|TRBJ2-6|-|many
TGTGCCAGCAGTTACAATGGGGGGCTCTCTGGGGCCAACGTCCTGACTTTC
CASSYNGGLSGANVLTF
>TRBV12-3/TRBV12-4|TRBJ1-4|-|many
TGTGCCAGCAGTCCCCGGTTGGGGCTAACTAATGAAAAACTGTTTTTT
CASSPRLGLTNEKLFF
>TRBV4-2|TRBJ1-4|-|many
TGTGCCAGCAGCCACCGACAGTCAACTAATGAAAAACTGTTTTTT
CASSHRQSTNEKLFF
>TRBV6-5|TRBJ1-6|TRBD1|few
TGTGCCGCTCGCCGGACAGGGGCATTTAATTCACCCCTCCACTTT
CAARRTGAFNSPLHF
>TRBV18|TRBJ2-3|-|few
TGTGCCAGCTCACCAGGGGGGAAAGATACGCAGTATTTT
CASSPGGKDTQYF
>TRBV4-1|TRBJ2-7|-|many
TGCGCCAGCAGCCCCCAGGGTAGCCACTACGAGCAGTACTTC
CASSPQGSHYEQYF
>TRBV11-3|TRBJ2-1|-|many
TGTGCCAGCAGCAAAGACCGGGGGGCCTTCGAGCAGTTCTTC
CASSKDRGAFEQFF
>TRBV7-9|TRBJ2-7|-|many
TGTGCCAGCAGCTTAGCGCGTTGGACCGAGTCCTACGAGCAGTACTTC
CASSLARWTESYEQYF
>TRBV3-1|TRBJ2-6|-|many
TGTGCCAGCAGCCCCTCTGGGGCCAACGTCCTGACTTTC
CASSPSGANVLTF
>TRBV12-3/TRBV12-4|TRBJ2-2|TRBD2|many
TGTGCCAGCAGGCGGGGGGTGAACACCGGGGAGCTGTTTTTT
CASRRGVNTGELFF
>TRBV5-1|TRBJ2-6|-|many
TGCGCCAGCAGCTTGACTGGGGCCAACGTCCTGACTTTC
CASSLTGANVLTF
>TRBV10-3|TRBJ2-1|-|many
TGTGCCATCAGTGAGAGGGAGCCCCCCGGGAACAATGAGCAGTTCTTC
CAISEREPPGNNEQFF
>TRBV5-5|TRBJ2-3|TRBD1|many
TGTGCCAGCAGCTTGTCTACAGGGGTCACAGATACGCAGTATTTT
CASSLSTGVTDTQYF
>TRBV15|TRBJ1-2|-|many
TGTGCCACCAGCAGAGATCGGGGGGCTAACTATGGCTACACCTTC
CATSRDRGANYGYTF
>TRBV12-3/TRBV12-4|TRBJ1-6|-|many
TGTGCCAGCAGTTTTGATTTTAGGGCAGGGAGTAATTCACCCCTCCACTTT
CASSFDFRAGSNSPLHF
>TRBV4-3|TRBJ2-1|-|many
TGCGCCAGCAGCCAAGACCCTCCCTGGAATGAGCAGTTCTTC
CASSQDPPWNEQFF
>TRBV5-1|TRBJ2-2|TRBD1|many
TGCGCCAGCAGCTTGGTGGTGACAGGGGGAACCGGGGAGCTGTTTTTT
CASSLVVTGGTGELFF
>TRBV5-6|TRBJ2-2|-|many
TGTGCCAGCAGCTTGTTGGGAGAAAACACCGGGGAGCTGTTTTTT
CASSLLGENTGELFF
>TRBV5-1|TRBJ1-4|-|many
TGCGCCAGCAGCCCGGCAGGGGAAGTTTTTGAAAAACTGTTTTTT
CASSPAGEVFEKLFF
>TRBV2|TRBJ1-2|TRBD1|-
TGTGCCAGCAGCGAAGGGGGCTACTATGGCTACACCTTC
CASSEGGYYGYTF
>TRBV6-2/TRBV6-3|TRBJ1-5|-|many
TGTGCCACCGGGGAGGCGAGGGGCGGCAATCAGCCCCAGCATTTT
CATGEARGGNQPQHF
>TRBV7-2|TRBJ2-1|-|many
TGTGCCAGCAGCTCCCCATCTCGGCGGGAGCAGTTCTTC
CASSSPSRREQFF
>TRBV18|TRBJ2-1|-|many
TGTGCCAGCTCAGGCAACACCGGGAGCTCCAATGAGCAGTTCTTC
CASSGNTGSSNEQFF
>TRBV27|TRBJ1-6|-|many
TGTGCCAGCAGTTTATCGGGTAGTCTTTTCGATTCACCCCTCCACTTT
CASSLSGSLFDSPLHF
>TRBV4-2|TRBJ2-1|-|many
TGTGCCAGCAGCTCGACCGTATCGCTCTACAATGAGCAGTTCTTC
CASSSTVSLYNEQFF
>TRBV5-1|TRBJ1-2|TRBD1|many
TGCGCCAGCAGCCCGGAGACAGGGTTGGTCGTTGGCTACACCTTC
CASSPETGLVVGYTF
>TRBV20-1|TRBJ1-5|-|many
TGCAGTGCCATCATCCGGGGTAGCAATCAGCCCCAGCATTTT
CSAIIRGSNQPQHF
>TRBV6-6|TRBJ1-5|-|many
TGTGCCAGCAGCTCAGAGGCGGATCAGCCCCAGCATTTT
CASSSEADQPQHF
>TRBV2|TRBJ2-2|-|many
TGTGCCAGCAGCGAGGGGCCCGGGGAGCTGTTTTTT
CASSEGPGELFF
>TRBV7-8|TRBJ2-1|-|many
TGTGCCAGCAGCACTGCAACTCCCAGGGGACGGAGCTCCTACAATGAGCAGTTCTTC
CASSTATPRGRSSYNEQFF
>TRBV6-2/TRBV6-3|TRBJ2-3|TRBD1|many
TGTGCCAGTGTGGTGGCAGGGGGCTCAGATACGCAGTATTTT
CASVVAGGSDTQYF
>TRBV6-2/TRBV6-3|TRBJ2-6|TRBD1|many
TGTGCCAGCAGTGCCACCGGGACAGGGATTTCTGGGGCCAACGTCCTGACTTTC
CASSATGTGISGANVLTF
>TRBV20-1|TRBJ2-5|TRBD2|many
TGCAGTGCTAGACCCCTTACTAGCGCCGAGACCCAGTACTTC
CSARPLTSAETQYF
>TRBV5-1|TRBJ1-1|-|many
TGCGCCAGCAGCTTAGGGCCTCGGACTGAAGCTTTCTTT
CASSLGPRTEAFF
>TRBV7-8|TRBJ2-4|-|-
TGTGCCAGCAGCCCCACCCCCTACGGACGTAGAAGGAAAGGGGACAAAAACATTCAGTACTTC
CASSPTPYGRRRKGDKNIQYF